This TCR beta chain was identified during a study of PD-1 blockade in classical Hodgkin lymphoma. General study findings and limits: Possibly reflecting disease activity or prior therapy, repertoire differences have causes that remain undefined.

This CDR3 spans 15 amino acids. The V end lost 5 bases, the J end lost 0 bases, and 10 bases lay between the germline ends. CDR1 is KGHSH and CDR2 is LQKENI in the germline V gene. As for this clone: Its specificity is not known.

Time point given: cycle 4 day 1 (C4D1), after around six weeks of nivolumab. Each patient's relapse followed autologous stem cell transplantation, and brentuximab vedotin exposure varied. The best responses consisted of complete response, partial response or progressive disease. The assay was immunoSEQ multiplex PCR, and TCRdb's table has in-frame clones only and misses some. The sample lists some 93,000 clones, around 80% occurring once. This specimen consisted of peripheral blood mononuclear cells (PBMCs), obtained before the fourth cycle of nivolumab. The receptor was isolated from a human donor with classical Hodgkin lymphoma. The chain has TRBV18 and TRBJ1-4, with D perhaps matching TRBD1 (5 bases). Here the CDR3 DNA reads TGTGCCAGCTCAGCAGGGCGGTCAACTAATGAAAAACTGTTTTTT. It is translated as CASSAGRSTNEKLFF.